One and the same sample provided the 8 T cell receptor beta chains below, sequenced in a study of T-cell memory formation after mild COVID-19. TCRdb re-called the 5' RACE reads through MiXCR, storing one row per CDR3 protein. Of fewer than 300,000 distinct CDR3 sequences in the sample, 16% were seen once. The sequenced material came from PBMCs or a T cell subset sorted from them (not recorded which). These receptors originate from a man aged 18 to 35 who had mild COVID-19 (a few samples of this study predate the infection). Cell type and time point are not known.

This clonotype was observed many times. The CDR3 spells CASSLETDRQQFF. The CDR3 DNA reads TGCGCCAGCAGCTTGGAAACAGATAGGCAGCAGTTCTTC. The J gene is TRBJ2-1, the V gene TRBV5-1; D gene ambiguous. Per the germline V gene, CDR1 is SGHRS and CDR2 is YFSETQ. V gave up 0 bases and J gave up 11 bases, with 12 bases separating them. The CDR3 consists of 13 residues.

This clonotype was found a few times. This sequence joins TRBV5-1 and TRBJ1-2; D possibly corresponds to TRBD1 (5 bases). The CDR3 consists of 14 residues. In germline, CDR1 is SGHRS, CDR2 YFSETQ. Trimming took 2 bases from V and 4 from J, leaving 12 bases between them. The CDR3 sequence is CASSFLGATYGYTF. CDR3 nucleotide sequence: TGCGCCAGCAGCTTTCTAGGGGCCACCTATGGCTACACCTTC. Full variable domain (outside the CDR3, taken from reference TRBV5-1 and TRBJ1-2): KAGVTQTPRYLIKTRGQQVTLSCSPISGHRSVSWYQQTPGQGLQFLFEYFSETQRNKGNFPGRFSGRQFSNSRSEMNVSTLELGDSALYLCASSFLGATYGYTFGSGTRLTVV.

V and J are TRBV5-8 and TRBJ1-5; D is unclear. This CDR3 spans 13 amino acids. Germline V gene sequence: CDR1 SGHTS, CDR2 YDEGEE. Trimming took 6 bases from V and 5 from J, leaving 12 bases between them. The CDR3 loop reads CASTLAWDQPQHF. CDR3 DNA: TGTGCCAGCACCCTTGCTTGGGATCAGCCCCAGCATTTT.

This clonotype was picked up a small number of times. The V and J genes are TRBV4-3 and TRBJ1-3; D gene uncertain. Trimming removed 0 bases from V and 2 bases from J, with 14 bases in between. This CDR3 is 17 amino acids long. Germline lookup yields CDR1 LGHNA and CDR2 YSLEER. DNA for the CDR3: TGCGCCAGCAGCCAAGATGTACTCGGTGGGGCTGGAAACACCATATATTTT. Amino acids: CASSQDVLGGAGNTIYF.

V and J are TRBV3-1 and TRBJ2-5, with 14 bases that match TRBD2. This CDR3 spans 17 amino acids. V shed 1 base and J 0 bases; nucleotides not matched to a gene: 1. The germline V gene has CDR1 LGHDT and CDR2 YNNKEL (reference sequence). In DNA, the CDR3 is TGTGCCAGCAGCCAAGGACTAGCGGGGGGGTACCAAGAGACCCAGTACTTC. It codes for CASSQGLAGGYQETQYF.

This clonotype came up a few times. The chain uses TRBV12-3 or TRBV12-4 and TRBJ2-3, with unresolved D. Trimming pared 3 bases from V and 5 bases from J, leaving 12 bases between. The CDR3 runs 14 residues. CDR3 bases: TGTGCCAGCAGTTTCATTGGGCTGATAGATACGCAGTATTTT. It codes for CASSFIGLIDTQYF.

The chain has TRBV28 and TRBJ1-6; 7 bases are a match to TRBD1. Trimming removed 8 bases from V and 8 bases from J; junction bases left unmatched: 12. The CDR3 is 15 amino acids. From germline, CDR1 is MDHEN and CDR2 SYDVKM. This chain's CDR3 is CASGSTGFGDSPLHF. The DNA of the CDR3 is TGTGCCAGCGGCTCGACAGGGTTTGGGGATTCACCCCTCCACTTT. The variable domain in full, completed from reference TRBV28 and TRBJ1-6, reads DVKVTQSSRYLVKRTGEKVFLECVQDMDHENMFWYRQDPGLGLRLIYFSYDVKMKEKGDIPEGYSVSREKKERFSLILESASTNQTSMYLCASGSTGFGDSPLHFGNGTRLTVT.

CDR3 in amino acids: CSLEQGPGTGPGNQPQHF. CDR3 nucleotide sequence: TGCAGCTTAGAACAGGGGCCGGGGACCGGGCCGGGTAATCAGCCCCAGCATTTT. This chain uses TRBV29-1 with TRBJ1-5, with 7 bases fitting TRBD1. This CDR3 has 18 residues. Germline V CDR1 and CDR2: SQVTM, ANQGSEA. After removal of 8 bases from V and 4 bases from J, the junction contained 23 bases not matched to a gene.